The sequence of this TCR beta chain was determined in a study of brain T cells in children with intractable seizures. The study's findings and limits: HCMV serostatus was not known, and viral specificity came from CDR3 similarity only.

To note about this clone: Antigen: not known.

Time point defined: blood from clinic visit 5 months post-surgery; TSC patient then seizure free. Only cases whose brain tissue showed the highest T cell transcript signatures were sequenced. At least one anti-epileptic drug was given before surgery. Only in-frame clones appear in the TCRdb table, and some are missing; sequencing was by immunoSEQ multiplex PCR. The sample shows 300,000 to 400,000 clones, about 94% of them seen only once. The sequence came from a boy under three years old with tuberous sclerosis and intractable seizures. Specimen: peripheral blood, collected 4 to 6 months after surgery.

CDR3 DNA sequence: TGTGCCAGTAGTACCCTACAGGGGATGAACACTGAAGCTTTCTTT. It specifies CASSTLQGMNTEAFF. The V gene is TRBV19, the J gene TRBJ1-1, with 7 bases lining up with TRBD1. Germline trimming cut 4 bases from V and 0 bases from J; bases unmatched to any gene: 5. The CDR3 is 15 residues long. Germline CDR1 LNHDA, CDR2 SQIVND (reference sequence).